This T cell receptor beta chain was sequenced during a study of T cells in Graves' hyperthyroidism and ophthalmopathy. In making diagnoses, clinical symptoms, serum thyroxine and TRAb, thyroid ultrasound and orbital computed tomography were all used. Study-wide results and limits: Blood also showed most of the thyroid clonotypes that were expanded above 0.001. The model foresaw ophthalmopathy a median roughly 6 months prior to onset. Ophthalmopathy was separated from stable hyperthyroidism by a 13 V-J model.

Trimming cost V 3 bases and J 1 base; bases outside gene matches: 3. This CDR3 spans 16 amino acids. CDR1 is SGHTA and CDR2 is FQGTGA in the germline V gene. The TCR beta CDR3 regions underwent amplification using RNA transcripts as the source. The HTBI primer set drove a first-round RT-PCR of the TCR CDR3. Via MiXCR, TCRdb re-called the multiplex PCR reads, giving one row per CDR3 protein. The sample gives about 290,000 distinct CDR3 sequences, 10% to 15% of which show up once; 7.5% to 8% is in the top ten. This clonotype was observed at least ten times. Its antigen remains unidentified. Source material: blood. This sequence joins TRBV7-3 and TRBJ2-3; 11 nucleotides agree with TRBD2. The TCR originated in a woman in her twenties or thirties with Graves' hyperthyroidism that later progressed to Graves' ophthalmopathy. CDR3 region: CASSFTSGSGTDTQYF. Written as DNA, the CDR3 is TGTGCCAGCAGCTTCACTAGCGGGAGTGGCACAGATACGCAGTATTTT.